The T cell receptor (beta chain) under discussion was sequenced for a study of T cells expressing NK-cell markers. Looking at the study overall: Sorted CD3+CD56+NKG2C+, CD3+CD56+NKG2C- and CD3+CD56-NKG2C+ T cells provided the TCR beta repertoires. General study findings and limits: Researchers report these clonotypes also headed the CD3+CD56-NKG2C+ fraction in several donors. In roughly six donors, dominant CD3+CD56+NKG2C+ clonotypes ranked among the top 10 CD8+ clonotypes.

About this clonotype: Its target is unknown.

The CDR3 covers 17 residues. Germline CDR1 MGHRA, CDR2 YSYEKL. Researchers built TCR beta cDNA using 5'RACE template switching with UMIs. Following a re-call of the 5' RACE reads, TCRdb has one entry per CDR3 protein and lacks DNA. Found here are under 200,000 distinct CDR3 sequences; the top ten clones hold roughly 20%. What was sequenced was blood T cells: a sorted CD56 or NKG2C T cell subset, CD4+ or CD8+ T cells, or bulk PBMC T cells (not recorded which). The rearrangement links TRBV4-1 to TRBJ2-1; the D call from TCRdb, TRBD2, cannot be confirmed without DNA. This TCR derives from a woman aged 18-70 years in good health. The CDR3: CASSQAWRESSYNEQFF.